The 24 T cell receptor beta chains reported below all come from one sample, sequenced in a study of T cells in Graves' hyperthyroidism and ophthalmopathy. RNA transcripts gave rise to amplified TCR beta CDR3 regions. HTBI primers were the set used in a first-round RT-PCR of the TCR CDR3. TCRdb redid the calling of the multiplex PCR reads with MiXCR, one entry per CDR3 protein. The table shows hundreds of thousands of distinct CDR3 sequences, with about 15% occurring only once. The material sequenced was blood. The origin of the receptors is a woman aged 25 to 39 with Graves' hyperthyroidism.

The table lists this clonotype with many counts. The chain uses TRBV30 and TRBJ1-2; unclear D gene. This CDR3 contains 14 residues. Trimming removed 0 bases at V and 0 bases at J, with 8 bases between. From germline, CDR1 is GTSNPN and CDR2 SVGIG (reference sequence). The CDR3 region is CAWSVLGTNYGYTF. Here the CDR3 DNA reads TGTGCCTGGAGTGTACTTGGGACTAACTATGGCTACACCTTC.

This clonotype was found many times. The CDR3 here is CASRTDKRIDEQYF. The CDR3 nucleotides read TGTGCCAGCAGGACCGATAAAAGGATCGACGAGCAGTACTTC. This chain connects TRBV28 to TRBJ2-7; D ambiguous. Trimming left V 6 bases short and J 5 bases short, with 17 bases between. CDR3 length equals 14 residues. The germline V gene encodes CDR1 MDHEN and CDR2 SYDVKM.

This clonotype was recorded a few times. The chain combines TRBV20-1 with TRBJ2-5; D possibly corresponds to TRBD2 (5 bases). Trimming stripped 1 base from V and 2 bases from J, with 17 bases between. Germline V gene data show CDR1 as DFQATT and CDR2 as SNEGSKA (reference sequence). The length of the CDR3 is 16 residues. CDR3 DNA sequence: TGCAGTGCTAGAGGAACAGTACGAGGGCGGCAAGAGACCCAGTACTTC. Residues: CSARGTVRGRQETQYF.

This clonotype was recorded many times. This rearrangement joins TRBV7-9 to TRBJ2-1; 10 bases line up with TRBD2. Germline trimming cut 4 bases from V and 2 bases from J; bases unmatched to any gene: 8. Germline CDR1 and CDR2: SEHNR and FQNEAQ (reference sequence). The CDR3 is 17 residues long. CDR3 sequence (DNA): TGTGCCAGCAGCTCTAGCGGGAGTCGACTCGCCTACAATGAGCAGTTCTTC. It specifies CASSSSGSRLAYNEQFF.

The rearrangement links TRBV7-2 to TRBJ2-2; D might be TRBD1 (6 bases). V lost 5 bases, J lost 6 bases, and 7 bases lay in between. The germline CDR1 and CDR2 sequences are SGHTA and FQGNSA. The CDR3 length is 12 residues. DNA for the CDR3: TGTGCCAGCAGCGGGACATCCGGGGAGCTGTTTTTT. Translation: CASSGTSGELFF.

This clonotype showed up many times. This chain connects TRBV10-3 to TRBJ2-6, with D possibly TRBD1 on 6 matching bases. The germline gives CDR1 ENHRY, CDR2 SYGVKD. CDR3 size: 15 residues. Trimming pared 5 bases from V and 3 bases from J, leaving 11 bases between. In DNA, the CDR3 is TGTGCCATCAGTACGTCAGGGGTTGGGGCCAACGTCCTGACTTTC. This sequence encodes CAISTSGVGANVLTF.

This clonotype has only a few counts. This sequence joins TRBV4-1 and TRBJ1-1; D is ambiguous. Germline CDR1 MGHRA, CDR2 YSYEKL. The ends were cut back, 1 base at V and 1 base at J, with 10 bases in the middle. CDR3 length: 15 residues. CDR3: CASSQGPMGNTEAFF. DNA of the CDR3: TGCGCCAGCAGCCAAGGCCCCATGGGGAACACTGAAGCTTTCTTT.

This clonotype was observed many times. This chain's CDR3 is CASSFTPGQGFDEQYF. The CDR3 DNA follows: TGTGCCAGCAGTTTTACTCCGGGACAGGGTTTCGACGAGCAGTACTTC. The rearrangement joins TRBV28 to TRBJ2-7; 9 bases are shared with TRBD1. The CDR3 runs to 16 residues. J gave up 5 bases and V 3 bases, and 11 bases lay outside the gene matches. Germline lookup yields CDR1 MDHEN and CDR2 SYDVKM.

This clonotype was recorded a few times. The chain recombines TRBV5-1 with TRBJ2-5, with D possibly TRBD1 on 6 matching bases. This CDR3 region has 13 residues. Germline V gives CDR1 SGHRS, CDR2 YFSETQ. V lost 5 bases and J 5 bases, leaving 13 bases between the germline ends. The CDR3 is CASRQGRRETQYF. The DNA of the CDR3 is TGCGCCAGCAGACAGGGTCGGCGGGAGACCCAGTACTTC.

CDR3 loop: CSARTPGFQGRIDGYTF. DNA for the CDR3: TGCAGTGCTAGAACACCCGGATTCCAGGGAAGAATCGATGGCTACACCTTC. The J gene is TRBJ1-2, the V gene TRBV20-1, with D possibly being TRBD1 (5 bases). Germline V gene data show CDR1 as DFQATT and CDR2 as SNEGSKA (reference sequence). The germline V and J ends were trimmed by 2 bases and 6 bases, with 25 bases remaining between them. The CDR3 extends over 17 amino acids.

This clonotype has a count of ten or more. The genes are TRBV13 and TRBJ1-2; maybe TRBD1 (5 bases). The CDR3 sequence is 15 residues long. V lost 3 bases and J lost 4, with 15 bases in between. CDR1 is PRHDT, CDR2 FYEKMQ, per germline (reference sequence). CDR3 DNA: TGTGCCAGCAGCTTGGGACCTAGTGTACCCTATGGCTACACCTTC. Amino acids: CASSLGPSVPYGYTF.

This clonotype occurred a few times. The chain combines TRBV6-1 with TRBJ1-6; no clear D. V gave up 6 bases and J gave up 8 bases, with 8 bases separating them. This CDR3 has 12 amino acids. Germline loops: CDR1 MNHNS, CDR2 SASEGT. As DNA, the CDR3 is TGTGCCAGCAGGGAGTCGGATTCACCCCTCCACTTT. It is translated as CASRESDSPLHF.

This clonotype was counted many times. For the CDR3, the DNA is TGTGCCACCAGCACCCCCCTCGGGGGCAGGGGGGTCTACGAGCAGTACTTC. Encoded protein: CATSTPLGGRGVYEQYF. The chain uses TRBV15 and TRBJ2-7; a possible D gene is TRBD1 (7 bases). The ends were cut back, 4 bases at V and 3 bases at J, with 22 bases in the middle. Looked up from germline, CDR1 is LNHNV and CDR2 is YYDKDF (reference sequence). This CDR3 has 17 amino acids.

This clonotype was detected ten times or more. This chain connects TRBV6-2 or TRBV6-3 to TRBJ1-6, with D possibly being TRBD1 (6 bases). The CDR3 has 15 amino acids. CDR1 MNHEY and CDR2 SVGEGT come from the germline V gene. Deletions cut 6 bases from V and 8 bases from J, with 17 bases between. CDR3 sequence reads: CASSRGQPSDSPLHF. The CDR3 region has the DNA TGTGCCAGCAGCCGGGGACAACCATCGGATTCACCCCTCCACTTT.

A note on this clonotype: With a much larger clone just one base away, this may be a read error. The chain has TRBV9 and TRBJ2-7; 8 nucleotides line up with TRBD2. The CDR3 runs 14 residues. The V gene's germline CDR1 is SGDLS and CDR2 YYNGEE. The junction had 1 base not matched to a gene; V was cut back by 2 bases and J by 0 bases. The CDR3 is CASSVTSDSYEQYF. Written as DNA, the CDR3 is TGTGCCAGCAGCGTGACTAGCGACTCCTACGAGCAGTACTTC.

This clonotype was counted many times. The CDR3 coding sequence is TGTGCCAGCAGTTCCATTCTAGCGGAGATGACAGATACGCAGTATTTT. Translating it yields CASSSILAEMTDTQYF. The rearrangement joins TRBV12-3 or TRBV12-4 to TRBJ2-3; TRBD2 matches 7 bases. Trimming at V came to 4 bases and at J to 3 bases, leaving 10 bases not matched to a gene. CDR3 length: 16 amino acids.

This clonotype was counted between two and nine times. This chain links TRBV13 with TRBJ1-5; unclear D gene. V was pared by 2 bases and J by 4 bases, with 15 bases between. Germline V CDR1 and CDR2: PRHDT, FYEKMQ (reference sequence). The CDR3 totals 16 residues. Written as DNA, the CDR3 is TGTGCCAGCAGCTTAAGGGAGCGCCTAGGGAATCAGCCCCAGCATTTT. This sequence encodes CASSLRERLGNQPQHF.

This clonotype was counted ten times or more. V gene TRBV28 combines with J gene TRBJ1-6; no firm D call. Trimming removed 5 bases from V and 9 bases from J, with 17 bases in between. This CDR3 region has 15 residues. From germline, CDR1 is MDHEN and CDR2 SYDVKM. The CDR3: CASSRRRSAGSPLHF. The CDR3, as DNA: TGTGCCAGCAGTCGCAGGCGCTCCGCAGGTTCACCCCTCCACTTT.

This clonotype was picked up many times. V and J are TRBV28 and TRBJ2-1, with D hard to call. This CDR3 comprises 14 residues. The V end lost 6 bases, the J end lost 1 base, and 10 bases lay between the germline ends. Germline-derived CDR1 and CDR2 are MDHEN and SYDVKM. CDR3 coding DNA: TGTGCCAGCAGGGGGTCTCTATCCTACAATGAGCAGTTCTTC. The encoded protein is CASRGSLSYNEQFF.

This clonotype was detected a few times. The V and J genes are TRBV20-1 and TRBJ2-1; TRBD2 aligns across 8 bases. CDR1 is DFQATT and CDR2 is SNEGSKA in the germline V gene (reference sequence). The CDR3 sequence is 12 residues long. After removal of 7 bases from V and 7 bases from J, the junction contained 6 bases not matched to a gene. For the CDR3, the DNA is TGCAGTGTAGGCGGGAGGAGGAATGAGCAGTTCTTC. Its translation is CSVGGRRNEQFF.

In this sample, this clonotype turned up a few times. V gene TRBV5-5 combines with J gene TRBJ1-1, with 10 positions matching TRBD1. Germline CDR1 reads SGHKS; CDR2 reads YYEKEE (reference sequence). The CDR3 is 15 residues long. V shed 0 bases and J 5 bases; nucleotides not matched to a gene: 4. CDR3 nucleotide sequence: TGTGCCAGCAGCTTGGGTGGGGACAGGGGAACTGAAGCTTTCTTT. It codes for CASSLGGDRGTEAFF.

To note about this clonotype: Just one base apart from a much larger clone, this may be a read error. This rearrangement joins TRBV3-1 to TRBJ2-7, with D tentatively TRBD2 (6 bases). Per the germline V gene, CDR1 is LGHDT and CDR2 is YNNKEL (reference sequence). The CDR3 contains 15 residues. The CDR3 DNA reads TGTGCCCGCAGCTCGACCGGGAGAGCCGTCTACGAGCAGTACTTC. Its translation is CARSSTGRAVYEQYF.

This clonotype was detected only once. The chain recombines TRBV11-1 with TRBJ2-1; D might be TRBD1 (6 bases). The germline V gene has CDR1 SGHAT and CDR2 FQDESV (reference sequence). CDR3 length equals 14 residues. The germline V and J ends were trimmed by 4 bases and 8 bases, with 15 bases remaining between them. The chain's CDR3 is CASSSGTGFHEQFF. In DNA form, the CDR3 reads TGTGCCAGCAGCTCGGGAACAGGGTTCCATGAGCAGTTCTTC.

The chain employs TRBV5-1 and TRBJ2-3, with a tentative D call TRBD2 (5 bases). V was cut by 5 bases and J by 0 bases, with 13 bases left in between. The CDR3 has 15 amino acids. The germline gives CDR1 SGHRS, CDR2 YFSETQ. The CDR3 sequence is CASREWAGSTDTQYF. The CDR3 DNA sequence: TGCGCCAGCAGAGAGTGGGCGGGCAGCACAGATACGCAGTATTTT. Full variable domain (missing parts from reference TRBV5-1 and TRBJ2-3): KAGVTQTPRYLIKTRGQQVTLSCSPISGHRSVSWYQQTPGQGLQFLFEYFSETQRNKGNFPGRFSGRQFSNSRSEMNVSTLELGDSALYLCASREWAGSTDTQYFGPGTRLTVL.